This T cell receptor (beta chain) was captured by sequencing in a study of blood T cell repertoires in COVID-19. Clinical histories supplied by participants themselves formed the basis of cohort assignment. Each exposed participant met a COVID-19 case in the 2 weeks preceding study entry. The authors' processing: Reference gene primer amplification gave nucleated cell count estimates. Clones were sequenced by immunoSEQ multiplex PCR, and TCRdb holds only the in-frame ones, with some missing. The D gene and trimming were derived from the DNA, and the V and J assignments and clone size from that table. The data contain approximately 380,000 clones, about nine tenths of them singletons. This TCR came from a woman in her thirties or forties who had been exposed to COVID-19. The sample consisted of PBMCs or T cells enriched from blood (not recorded which).

The CDR3 is CASSLQGEGEQFF. The DNA of the CDR3 is TGTGCCAGCTCGCTACAGGGTGAAGGTGAGCAGTTCTTC. The chain links TRBV18 to TRBJ2-1, with D perhaps TRBD1 (6 bases). CDR3 size: 13 residues. With 6 bases removed from V and 9 bases from J, the gap between germline ends came to 15 bases. The germline gives CDR1 KGHSH, CDR2 LQKENI.